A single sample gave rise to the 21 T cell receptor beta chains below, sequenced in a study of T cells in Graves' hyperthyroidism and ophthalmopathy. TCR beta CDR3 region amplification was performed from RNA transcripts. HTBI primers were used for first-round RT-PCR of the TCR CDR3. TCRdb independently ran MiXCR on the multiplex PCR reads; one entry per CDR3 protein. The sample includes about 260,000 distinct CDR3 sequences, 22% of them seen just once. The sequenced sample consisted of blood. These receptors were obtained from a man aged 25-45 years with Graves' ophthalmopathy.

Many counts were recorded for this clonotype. CDR3 amino acids: CASSLVGGMAYNEQFF. CDR3 nucleotides: TGTGCCAGCAGCTTAGTAGGCGGAATGGCTTACAATGAGCAGTTCTTC. This chain joins TRBV7-2 and TRBJ2-1, with D uncertain. The V gene lost 1 base and the J gene lost 4 bases, with 14 bases spanning the gap. The CDR3 loop spans 16 amino acids. The germline V gene encodes CDR1 SGHTA and CDR2 FQGNSA.

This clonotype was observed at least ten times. CDR3 nucleotide sequence: TGTGCCAGCAGCTTAGAGATGAGCTATGAGCAGTTCTTC. It translates to CASSLEMSYEQFF. V and J are TRBV7-8 and TRBJ2-1; the D is unclear. In germline, CDR1 is SGHVS, CDR2 FQNEAQ. V was clipped by 1 base and J by 8 bases, with 9 bases between them. The length of the CDR3 is 13 residues.

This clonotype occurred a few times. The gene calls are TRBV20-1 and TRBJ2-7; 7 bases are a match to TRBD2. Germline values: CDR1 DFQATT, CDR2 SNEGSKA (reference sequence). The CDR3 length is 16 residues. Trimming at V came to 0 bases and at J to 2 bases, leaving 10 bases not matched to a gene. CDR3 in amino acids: CSARDIGSGKAYEQYF. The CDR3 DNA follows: TGCAGTGCTAGAGATATAGGAAGCGGGAAGGCCTACGAGCAGTACTTC.

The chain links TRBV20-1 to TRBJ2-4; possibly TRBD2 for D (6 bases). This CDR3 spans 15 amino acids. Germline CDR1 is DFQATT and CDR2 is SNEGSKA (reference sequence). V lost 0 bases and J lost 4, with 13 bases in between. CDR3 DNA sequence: TGCAGTGCTAGAGATGGAGGGGCAGGGAAAAACATTCAGTACTTC. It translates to CSARDGGAGKNIQYF.

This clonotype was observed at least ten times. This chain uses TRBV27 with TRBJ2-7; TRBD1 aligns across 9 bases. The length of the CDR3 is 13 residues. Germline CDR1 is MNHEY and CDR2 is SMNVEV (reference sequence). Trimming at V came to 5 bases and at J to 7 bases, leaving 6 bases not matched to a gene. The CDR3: CASSPGTGWEQYF. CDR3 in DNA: TGTGCCAGCAGTCCCGGGACAGGGTGGGAGCAGTACTTC.

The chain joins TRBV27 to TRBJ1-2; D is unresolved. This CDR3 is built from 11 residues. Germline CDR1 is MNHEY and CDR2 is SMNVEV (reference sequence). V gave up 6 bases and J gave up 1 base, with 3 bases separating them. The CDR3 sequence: CASRDNYGYTF. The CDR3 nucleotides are TGTGCCAGCAGGGATAACTATGGCTACACCTTC.

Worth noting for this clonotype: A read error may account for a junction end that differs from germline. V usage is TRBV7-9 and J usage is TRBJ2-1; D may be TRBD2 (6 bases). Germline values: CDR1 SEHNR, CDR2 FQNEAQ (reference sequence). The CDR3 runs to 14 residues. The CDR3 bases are TGTGCCGGCAGCACCTCGACTAGTCCCAATGAGCAGTTCTTC. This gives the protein CAGSTSTSPNEQFF.

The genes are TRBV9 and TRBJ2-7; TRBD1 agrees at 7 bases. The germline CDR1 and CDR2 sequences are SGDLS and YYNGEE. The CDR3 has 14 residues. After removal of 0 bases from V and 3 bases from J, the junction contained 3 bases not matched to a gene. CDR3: CASSVEPGGYEQYF. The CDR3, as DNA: TGTGCCAGCAGCGTAGAGCCAGGGGGCTACGAGCAGTACTTC.

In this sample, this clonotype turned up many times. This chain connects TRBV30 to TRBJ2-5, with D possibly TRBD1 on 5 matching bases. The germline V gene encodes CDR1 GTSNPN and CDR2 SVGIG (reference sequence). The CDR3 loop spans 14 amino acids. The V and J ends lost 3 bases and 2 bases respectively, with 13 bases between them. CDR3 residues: CAWSQRRGQETQYF. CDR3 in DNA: TGTGCCTGGAGCCAAAGAAGGGGACAAGAGACCCAGTACTTC.

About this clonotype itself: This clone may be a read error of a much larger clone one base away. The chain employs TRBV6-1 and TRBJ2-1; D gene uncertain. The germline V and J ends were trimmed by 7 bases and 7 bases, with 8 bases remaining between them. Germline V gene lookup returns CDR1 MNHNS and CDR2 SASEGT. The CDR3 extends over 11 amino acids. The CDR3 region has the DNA TGTGCCAGCAAGGTCGGGAATGAGCAGTTCTTC. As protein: CASKVGNEQFF.

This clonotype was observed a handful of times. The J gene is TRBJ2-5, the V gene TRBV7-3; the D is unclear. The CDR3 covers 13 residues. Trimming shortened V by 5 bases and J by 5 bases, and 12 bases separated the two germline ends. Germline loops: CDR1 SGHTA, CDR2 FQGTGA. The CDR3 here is CASSARPRETQYF. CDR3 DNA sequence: TGTGCCAGCAGCGCCCGCCCTCGGGAGACCCAGTACTTC.

The CDR3 spells CASSIELAGAPSQETQYF. CDR3 sequence (DNA): TGTGCCAGTAGTATAGAACTAGCGGGGGCCCCAAGTCAAGAGACCCAGTACTTC. The chain recombines TRBV19 with TRBJ2-5; 11 positions agree with TRBD2. The CDR3 is made up of 18 amino acids. The J segment lost 2 bases and the V segment lost 0 bases, leaving 8 bases of the junction unmatched. Per the germline V gene, CDR1 is LNHDA and CDR2 is SQIVND (reference sequence).

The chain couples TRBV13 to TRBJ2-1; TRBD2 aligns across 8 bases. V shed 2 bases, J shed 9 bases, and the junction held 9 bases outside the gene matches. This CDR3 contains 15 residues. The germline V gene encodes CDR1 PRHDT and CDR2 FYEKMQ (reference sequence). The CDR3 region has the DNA TGTGCCAGCAGCTTATTACCATCGGGGGGGACTGAGCAGTTCTTC. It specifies CASSLLPSGGTEQFF.

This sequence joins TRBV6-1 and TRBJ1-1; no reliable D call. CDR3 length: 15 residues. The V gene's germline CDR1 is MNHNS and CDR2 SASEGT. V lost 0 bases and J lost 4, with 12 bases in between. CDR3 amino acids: CASSEAPMGGTEAFF. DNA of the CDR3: TGTGCCAGCAGTGAAGCCCCAATGGGAGGCACTGAAGCTTTCTTT.

In nucleotides, the CDR3 is TGCAGCATACAGGACACTGAAGCTTTCTTT. Translation: CSIQDTEAFF. The chain has TRBV29-1 and TRBJ1-1, with D possibly TRBD1 on 5 matching bases. The CDR3 is 10 amino acids. With 8 bases removed from V and 3 bases from J, the gap between germline ends came to 7 bases. CDR1 is SQVTM and CDR2 is ANQGSEA in the germline V gene.

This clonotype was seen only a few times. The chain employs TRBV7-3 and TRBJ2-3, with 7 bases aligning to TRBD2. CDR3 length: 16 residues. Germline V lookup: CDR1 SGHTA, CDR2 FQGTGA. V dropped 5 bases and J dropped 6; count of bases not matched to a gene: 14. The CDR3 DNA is TGTGCCAGCAGCCCCTTAGCGGGCCTGACCCTTGATACGCAGTATTTT. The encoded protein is CASSPLAGLTLDTQYF.

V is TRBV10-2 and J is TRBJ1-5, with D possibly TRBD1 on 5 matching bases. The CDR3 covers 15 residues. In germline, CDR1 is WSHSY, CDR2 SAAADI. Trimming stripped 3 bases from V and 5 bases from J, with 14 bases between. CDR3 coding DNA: TGCGCCAGCAGTGACCTTGACAGTGCTCATCAGCCCCAGCATTTT. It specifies CASSDLDSAHQPQHF.

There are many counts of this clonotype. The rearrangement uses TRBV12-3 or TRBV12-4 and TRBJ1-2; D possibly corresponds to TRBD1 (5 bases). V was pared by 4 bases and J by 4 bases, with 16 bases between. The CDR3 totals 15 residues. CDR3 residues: CASSSTGTGVYGYTF. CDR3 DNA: TGTGCCAGCAGTTCTACCGGGACGGGAGTCTATGGCTACACCTTC.

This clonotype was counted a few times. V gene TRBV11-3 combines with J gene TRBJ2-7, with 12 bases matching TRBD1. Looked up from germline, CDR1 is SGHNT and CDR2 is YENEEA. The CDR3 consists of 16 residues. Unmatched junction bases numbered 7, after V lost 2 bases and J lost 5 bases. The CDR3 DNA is TGTGCCAGCAGCTTACAGGGACAGGGGGCCGTAAACGAGCAGTACTTC. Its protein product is CASSLQGQGAVNEQYF.

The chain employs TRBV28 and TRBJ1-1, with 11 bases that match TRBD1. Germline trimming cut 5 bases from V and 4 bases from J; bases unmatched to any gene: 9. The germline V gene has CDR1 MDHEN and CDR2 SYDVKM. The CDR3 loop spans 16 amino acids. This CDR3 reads CASSRNPGTGGTEAFF. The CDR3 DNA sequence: TGTGCCAGCAGTCGCAACCCAGGGACAGGGGGCACTGAAGCTTTCTTT.

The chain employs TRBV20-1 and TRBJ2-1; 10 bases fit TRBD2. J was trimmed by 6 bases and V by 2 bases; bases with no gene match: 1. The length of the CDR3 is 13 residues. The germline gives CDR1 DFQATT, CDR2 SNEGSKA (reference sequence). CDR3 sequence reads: CSARRTSGNEQFF. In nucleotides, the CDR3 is TGCAGTGCTAGAAGGACTAGCGGCAATGAGCAGTTCTTC.